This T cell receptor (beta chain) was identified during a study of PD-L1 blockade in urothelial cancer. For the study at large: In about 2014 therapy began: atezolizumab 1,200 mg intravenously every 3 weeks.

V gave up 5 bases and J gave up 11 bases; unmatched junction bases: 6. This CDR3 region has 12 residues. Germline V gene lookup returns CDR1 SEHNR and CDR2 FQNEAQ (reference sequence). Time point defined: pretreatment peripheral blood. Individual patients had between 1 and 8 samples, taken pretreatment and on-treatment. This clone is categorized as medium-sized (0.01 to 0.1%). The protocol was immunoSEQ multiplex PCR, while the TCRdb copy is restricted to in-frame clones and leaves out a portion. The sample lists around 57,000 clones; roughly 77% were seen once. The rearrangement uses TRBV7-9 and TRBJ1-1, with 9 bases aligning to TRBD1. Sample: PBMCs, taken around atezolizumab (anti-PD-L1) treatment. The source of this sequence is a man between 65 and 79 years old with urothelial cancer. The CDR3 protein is CASSQEGTGAFF. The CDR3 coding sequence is TGTGCCAGCAGCCAGGAAGGGACAGGGGCTTTCTTT.